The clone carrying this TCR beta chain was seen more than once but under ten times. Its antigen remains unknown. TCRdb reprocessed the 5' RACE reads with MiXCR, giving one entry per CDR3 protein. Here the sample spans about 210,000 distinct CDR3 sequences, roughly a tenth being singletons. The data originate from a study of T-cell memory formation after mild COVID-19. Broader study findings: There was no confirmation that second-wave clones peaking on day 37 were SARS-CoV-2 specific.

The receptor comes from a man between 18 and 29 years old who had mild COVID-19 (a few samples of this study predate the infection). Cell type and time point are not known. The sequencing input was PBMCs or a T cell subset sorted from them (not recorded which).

This chain's CDR3 is CASSPYRTGKYQPQHF. As DNA, the CDR3 is TGTGCCAGCAGCCCCTATAGGACAGGGAAGTATCAGCCCCAGCATTTT. The J gene is TRBJ1-5, the V gene TRBV7-8, with 8 nucleotides matching TRBD1. The ends lost 5 bases at V and 5 bases at J; junction bases unmatched: 11. Germline CDR1 SGHVS, CDR2 FQNEAQ. The CDR3 covers 16 residues.